The clone carrying this T cell receptor (beta chain) was recorded at least ten times. Its antigen is undetermined. These data come from a study of T-cell reconstitution after alpha-beta-depleted transplantation in children. The CDR3 totals 14 residues. V lost 6 bases, J lost 3 bases, and 7 bases stayed unmatched. Study results and limitations: Hyperexpanded clones declined; after one year, newly produced T cells mostly supplied diversity.

Unique molecular identifiers were built into the TCRbeta library. TCRdb redid the calling of the PCR reads with MiXCR, one entry per CDR3 protein. The sample includes roughly 670,000 distinct CDR3 sequences, less than 15% of them seen just once. The genes are TRBV12-3 or TRBV12-4 and TRBJ1-1, with TRBD1 identical over 7 bases. Specimen: PBMCs, collected before TCRalphabeta/CD19-depleted stem cell transplant. The receptor's source is a girl aged 2 to 9 with congenital amegakaryocytic thrombocytopenia, due to receive a stem cell transplant. CDR3 sequence: CASSRQGWDTEAFF. For the CDR3, the DNA is TGTGCCAGCAGCCGACAGGGTTGGGACACTGAAGCTTTCTTT.